This TCR beta chain was documented in a study of shared clonotypes between healthy human individuals. The CDR3 extends over 15 amino acids. The germline V gene encodes CDR1 MRHNA and CDR2 SNTAGT. V shed 3 bases and J shed 6 bases, with 14 bases lying between them. Clones were read by immunoSEQ multiplex PCR, and TCRdb kept only the in-frame ones, dropping some. The sample records 1.6 million or so clones, roughly 96% being singletons. The receptor comes from a man under 40 in good health. The sample consisted of naive CD4+ T cells sorted from blood. Subset reported: CD45RA+ positively selected. The chain combines TRBV6-4 with TRBJ2-2; either TRBD1 or TRBD2 may supply D (5 bases each). Here the CDR3 reads CASSERALGAGELFF. DNA of the CDR3: TGTGCCAGCAGTGAGAGGGCCCTGGGGGCCGGGGAGCTGTTTTTT.